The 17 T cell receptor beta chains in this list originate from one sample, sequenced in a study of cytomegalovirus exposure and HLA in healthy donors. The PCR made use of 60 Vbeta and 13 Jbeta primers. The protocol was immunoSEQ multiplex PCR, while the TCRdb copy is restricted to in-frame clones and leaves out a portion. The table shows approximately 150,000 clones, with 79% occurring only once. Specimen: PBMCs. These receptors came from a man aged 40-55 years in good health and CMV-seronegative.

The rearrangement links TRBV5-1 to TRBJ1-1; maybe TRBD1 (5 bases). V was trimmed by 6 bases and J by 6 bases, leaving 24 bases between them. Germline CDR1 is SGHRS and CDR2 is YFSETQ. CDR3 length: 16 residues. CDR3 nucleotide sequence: TGCGCCAGCACGGAGAATGCATGGAGGGAAGGGGCTGAAGCTTTCTTT. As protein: CASTENAWREGAEAFF. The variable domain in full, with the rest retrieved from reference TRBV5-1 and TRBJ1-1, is KAGVTQTPRYLIKTRGQQVTLSCSPISGHRSVSWYQQTPGQGLQFLFEYFSETQRNKGNFPGRFSGRQFSNSRSEMNVSTLELGDSALYLCASTENAWREGAEAFFGQGTRLTVV.

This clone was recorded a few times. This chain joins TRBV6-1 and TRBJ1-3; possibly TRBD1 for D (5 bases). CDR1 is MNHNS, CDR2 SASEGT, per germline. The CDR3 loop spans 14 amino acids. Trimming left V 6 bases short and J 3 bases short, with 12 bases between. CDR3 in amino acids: CASRGGEDGNTIYF. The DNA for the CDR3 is TGTGCCAGCAGGGGGGGGGAGGATGGAAACACCATATATTTT.

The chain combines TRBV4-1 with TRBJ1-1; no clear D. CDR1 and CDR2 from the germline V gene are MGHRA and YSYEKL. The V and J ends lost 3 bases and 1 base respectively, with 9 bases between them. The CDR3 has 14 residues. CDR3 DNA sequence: TGCGCCAGCAGCCATATTGGCAGGAACACTGAAGCTTTCTTT. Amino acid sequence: CASSHIGRNTEAFF.

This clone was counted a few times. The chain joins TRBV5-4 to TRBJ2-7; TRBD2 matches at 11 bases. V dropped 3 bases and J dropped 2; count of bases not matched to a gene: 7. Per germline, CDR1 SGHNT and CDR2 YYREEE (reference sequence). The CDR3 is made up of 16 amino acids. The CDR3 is CASSSRTSGPTYEQYF. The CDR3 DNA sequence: TGTGCCAGCAGCTCCAGGACTAGCGGGCCTACCTACGAGCAGTACTTC.

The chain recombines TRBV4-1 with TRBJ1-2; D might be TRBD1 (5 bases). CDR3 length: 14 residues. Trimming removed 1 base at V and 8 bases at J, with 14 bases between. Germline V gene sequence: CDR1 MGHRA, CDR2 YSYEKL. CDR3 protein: CASSQGPNRMGYTF. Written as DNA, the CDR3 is TGCGCCAGCAGCCAAGGACCGAACAGGATGGGCTACACCTTC.

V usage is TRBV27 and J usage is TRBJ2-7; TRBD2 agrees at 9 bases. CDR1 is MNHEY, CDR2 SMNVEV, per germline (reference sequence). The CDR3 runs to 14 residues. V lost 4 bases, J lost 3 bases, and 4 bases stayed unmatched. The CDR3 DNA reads TGTGCCAGCAGTTCGCTAGCGGGGATCTACGAGCAGTACTTC. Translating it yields CASSSLAGIYEQYF.

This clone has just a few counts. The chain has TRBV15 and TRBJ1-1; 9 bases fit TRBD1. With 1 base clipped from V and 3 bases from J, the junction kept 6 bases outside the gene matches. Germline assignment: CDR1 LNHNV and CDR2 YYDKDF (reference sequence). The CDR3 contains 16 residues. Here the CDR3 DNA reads TGTGCCACCAGCAGAGGGAACAGGGGGCCGTACACTGAAGCTTTCTTT. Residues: CATSRGNRGPYTEAFF.

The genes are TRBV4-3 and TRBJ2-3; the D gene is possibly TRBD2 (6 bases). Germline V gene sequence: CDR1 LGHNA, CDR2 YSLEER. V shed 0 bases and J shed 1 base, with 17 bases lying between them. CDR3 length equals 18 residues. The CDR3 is CASSQDPVVGGGTDTQYF. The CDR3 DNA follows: TGCGCCAGCAGCCAAGATCCGGTGGTGGGCGGGGGCACAGATACGCAGTATTTT.

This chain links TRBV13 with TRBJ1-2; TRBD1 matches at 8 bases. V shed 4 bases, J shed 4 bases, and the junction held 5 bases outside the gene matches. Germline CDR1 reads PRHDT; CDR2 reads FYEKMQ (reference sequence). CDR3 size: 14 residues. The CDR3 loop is CASSSTTGVYGYTF. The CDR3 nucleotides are TGTGCCAGCAGCTCCACGACAGGGGTCTATGGCTACACCTTC.

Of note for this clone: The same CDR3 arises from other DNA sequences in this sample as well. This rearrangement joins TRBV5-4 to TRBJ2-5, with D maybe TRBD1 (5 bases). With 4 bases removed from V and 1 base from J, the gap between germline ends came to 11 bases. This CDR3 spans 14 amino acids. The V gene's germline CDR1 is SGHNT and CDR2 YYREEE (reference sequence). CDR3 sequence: CASSPQGFQETQYF. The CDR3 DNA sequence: TGTGCCAGCAGCCCCCAGGGATTCCAAGAGACCCAGTACTTC.

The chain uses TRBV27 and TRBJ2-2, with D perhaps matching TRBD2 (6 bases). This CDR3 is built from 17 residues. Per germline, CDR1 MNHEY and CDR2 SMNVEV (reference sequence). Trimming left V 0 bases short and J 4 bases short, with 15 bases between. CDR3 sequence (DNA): TGTGCCAGCAGTTTATCGTCAGGACTACAGATCACCGGGGAGCTGTTTTTT. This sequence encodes CASSLSSGLQITGELFF.

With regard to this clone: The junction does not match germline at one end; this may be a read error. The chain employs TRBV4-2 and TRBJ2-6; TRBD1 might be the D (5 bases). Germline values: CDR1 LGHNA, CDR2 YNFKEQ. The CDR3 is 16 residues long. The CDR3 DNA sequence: TGTGCCAGCAGCCAAGTGGGGTCCTCTGGGGCCAACGGCCTGACTTTC. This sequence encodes CASSQVGSSGANGLTF.

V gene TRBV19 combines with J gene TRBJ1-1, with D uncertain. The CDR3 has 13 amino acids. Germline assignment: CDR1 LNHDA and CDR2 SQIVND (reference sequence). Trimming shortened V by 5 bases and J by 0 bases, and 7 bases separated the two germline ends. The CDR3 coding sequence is TGTGCCAGTAGTCAAAAAATGAACACTGAAGCTTTCTTT. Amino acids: CASSQKMNTEAFF.

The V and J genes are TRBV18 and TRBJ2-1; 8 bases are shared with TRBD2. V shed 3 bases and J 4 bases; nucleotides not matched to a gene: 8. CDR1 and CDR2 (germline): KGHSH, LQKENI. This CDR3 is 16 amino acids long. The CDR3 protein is CASSPQGREEYNEQFF. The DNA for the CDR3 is TGTGCCAGCTCACCCCAGGGGCGGGAGGAATACAATGAGCAGTTCTTC. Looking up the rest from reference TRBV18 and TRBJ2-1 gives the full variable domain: NAGVMQNPRHLVRRRGQEARLRCSPMKGHSHVYWYRQLPEEGLKFMVYLQKENIIDESGMPKERFSAEFPKEGPSILRIQQVVRGDSAAYFCASSPQGREEYNEQFFGPGTRLTVL.

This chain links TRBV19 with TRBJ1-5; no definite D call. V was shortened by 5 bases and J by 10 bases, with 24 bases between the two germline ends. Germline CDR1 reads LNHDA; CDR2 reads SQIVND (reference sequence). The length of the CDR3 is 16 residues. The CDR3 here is CASSWASDSPNDPQHF. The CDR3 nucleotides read TGTGCCAGTAGTTGGGCCTCGGACTCACCGAATGATCCCCAGCATTTT.

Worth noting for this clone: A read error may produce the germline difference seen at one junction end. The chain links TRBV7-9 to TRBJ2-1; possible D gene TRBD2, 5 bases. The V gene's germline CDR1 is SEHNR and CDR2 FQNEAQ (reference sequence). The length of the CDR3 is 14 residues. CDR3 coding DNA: TGTTCCAGCAGCTTAGAGAGGACTTCTGATGAGCAGTTCTTC. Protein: CSSSLERTSDEQFF.

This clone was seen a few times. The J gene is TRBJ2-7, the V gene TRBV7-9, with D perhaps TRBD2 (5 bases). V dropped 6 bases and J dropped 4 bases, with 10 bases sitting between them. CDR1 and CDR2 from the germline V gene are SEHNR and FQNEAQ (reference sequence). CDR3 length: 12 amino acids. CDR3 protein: CASSLSGYEQYF. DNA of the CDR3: TGTGCCAGCAGTTTGAGCGGTTACGAGCAGTACTTC.